The rows below give T cell receptor beta chains drawn from one sample of a study of preoperative IRX-2 immunotherapy in early breast cancer. The table came from immunoSEQ multiplex PCR; TCRdb's copy has only in-frame clones and leaves some out. The sample has around 60,000 clones, roughly 94% seen once. The specimen was obtained from a patient treated with IRX-2 immunotherapy. The origin of the receptors is a human donor with breast cancer. CDR3s include the opening cysteine and the closing phenylalanine or tryptophan. The D gene is left open where the match is weak. Size is stated for part of the rows, as once, few or many counts, or as a class when the clone is expanded.

TRBV27,.,TRBJ1-5,.,CASSSHDGFNQPQHF,TGTGCCAGCAGTTCACACGACGGTTTCAATCAGCCCCAGCATTTT
TRBV28,TRBD2,TRBJ2-2,.,CASSLGVAGGEMDGELFF,TGTGCCAGCAGTTTAGGGGTAGCGGGAGGAGAAATGGACGGGGAGCTGTTTTTT
TRBV28,.,TRBJ1-1,.,CASSSNGTPREAFF,TGTGCCAGCAGTTCCAACGGGACACCAAGGGAAGCTTTCTTT
TRBV2,.,TRBJ2-6,.,CASSETRSSGANVLTF,TGTGCCAGCTCCGAGACCAGGAGCTCTGGGGCCAACGTCCTGACTTTC
TRBV29-1,.,TRBJ2-3,.,CSADTDTQYF,TGCAGCGCCGACACAGATACGCAGTATTTT
TRBV6-1,.,TRBJ1-1,.,CASSEVAGGRAFF,TGTGCCAGCAGTGAAGTGGCAGGAGGTCGGGCTTTCTTT
TRBV9,TRBD2,TRBJ2-3,.,CASSVGGVGTDTQYF,TGTGCCAGCAGCGTTGGGGGGGTTGGTACAGATACGCAGTATTTT
TRBV5-6,.,TRBJ2-4,once,CASPLGRKNIQYF,TGTGCCAGCCCGCTAGGACGGAAAAACATTCAGTACTTC
TRBV30,TRBD1,TRBJ2-5,.,CAWRALRDRASETQYF,TGTGCCTGGAGGGCTCTCCGGGACAGGGCTTCGGAGACCCAGTACTTC
TRBV9,.,TRBJ1-6,.,CASSVVGELNSPLHF,TGTGCCAGCAGCGTAGTGGGAGAACTAAATTCACCCCTCCACTTT
TRBV5-8,.,TRBJ1-3,.,CASSLWDTIYF,TGTGCCAGCAGCTTGTGGGACACCATATATTTT
TRBV4-3,.,TRBJ2-5,.,CASSQGQQETQYF,TGCGCCAGCAGCCAAGGACAGCAAGAGACCCAGTACTTC
TRBV6-9,.,TRBJ1-3,.,CASTRGTIYF,TGTGCCAGCACCCGCGGAACCATATATTTT
TRBV2,TRBD2,TRBJ2-1,.,CATRIKTSGGANEQFF,TGTGCCACCCGAATTAAGACTAGCGGGGGGGCCAATGAGCAGTTCTTC
TRBV10-3,TRBD1,TRBJ1-3,.,CAISRQGPGNTIYF,TGTGCCATCAGCCGACAGGGACCTGGAAACACCATATATTTT
TRBV9,TRBD1,TRBJ1-6,.,CASSPTGTGNSPLHF,TGTGCCAGCAGCCCCACTGGGACAGGCAATTCACCCCTCCACTTT